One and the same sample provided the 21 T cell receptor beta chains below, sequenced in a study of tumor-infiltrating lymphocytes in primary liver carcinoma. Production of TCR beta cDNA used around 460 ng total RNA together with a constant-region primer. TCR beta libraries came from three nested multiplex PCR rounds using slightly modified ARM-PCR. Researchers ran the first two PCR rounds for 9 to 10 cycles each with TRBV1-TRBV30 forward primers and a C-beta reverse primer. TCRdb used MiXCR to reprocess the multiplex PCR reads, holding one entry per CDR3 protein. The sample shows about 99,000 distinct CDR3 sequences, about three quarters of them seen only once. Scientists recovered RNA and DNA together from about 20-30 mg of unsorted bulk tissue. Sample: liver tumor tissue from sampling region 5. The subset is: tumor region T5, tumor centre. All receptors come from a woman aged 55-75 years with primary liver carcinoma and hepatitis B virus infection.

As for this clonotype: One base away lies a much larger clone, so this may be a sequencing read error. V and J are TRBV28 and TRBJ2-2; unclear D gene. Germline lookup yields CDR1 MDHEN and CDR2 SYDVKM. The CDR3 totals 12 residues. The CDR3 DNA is TGTGCCATCAGTCCCCACACCGGGGAGCTGTTTTTT. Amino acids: CAISPHTGELFF.

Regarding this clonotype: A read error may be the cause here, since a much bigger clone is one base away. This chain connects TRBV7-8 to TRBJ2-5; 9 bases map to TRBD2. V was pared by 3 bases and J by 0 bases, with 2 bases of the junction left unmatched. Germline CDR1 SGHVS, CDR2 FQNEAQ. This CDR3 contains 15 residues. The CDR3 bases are TGTGCCAGCAGCTTCTGGACTAGCGACCAAGAGACCCAGTACTTC. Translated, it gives CASSFWTSDQETQYF.

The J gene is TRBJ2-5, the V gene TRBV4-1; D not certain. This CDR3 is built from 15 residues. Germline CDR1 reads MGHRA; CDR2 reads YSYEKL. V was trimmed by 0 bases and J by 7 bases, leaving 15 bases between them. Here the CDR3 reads CASSQDIGQARTQYF. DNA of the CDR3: TGCGCCAGCAGCCAAGATATAGGGCAGGCCAGGACCCAGTACTTC.

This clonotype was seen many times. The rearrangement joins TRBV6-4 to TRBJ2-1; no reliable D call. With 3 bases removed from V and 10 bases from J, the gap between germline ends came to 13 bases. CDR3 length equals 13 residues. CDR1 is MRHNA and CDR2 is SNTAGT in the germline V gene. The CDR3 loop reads CASSESVGPEQFF. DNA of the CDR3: TGTGCCAGCAGTGAATCCGTAGGTCCCGAGCAGTTCTTC.

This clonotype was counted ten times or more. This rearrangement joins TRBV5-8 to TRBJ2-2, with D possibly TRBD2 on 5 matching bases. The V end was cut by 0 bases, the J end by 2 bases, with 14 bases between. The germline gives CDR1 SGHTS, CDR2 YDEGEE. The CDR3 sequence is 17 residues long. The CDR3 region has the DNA TGTGCCAGCAGCTTGGTAGTAGCGAAACCTAACACCGGGGAGCTGTTTTTT. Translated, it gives CASSLVVAKPNTGELFF. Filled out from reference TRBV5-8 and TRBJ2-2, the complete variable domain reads EAGVTQSPTHLIKTRGQQATLRCSPISGHTSVYWYQQALGLGLQFLLWYDEGEERNRGNFPPRFSGRQFPNYSSELNVNALELEDSALYLCASSLVVAKPNTGELFFGEGSRLTVL.

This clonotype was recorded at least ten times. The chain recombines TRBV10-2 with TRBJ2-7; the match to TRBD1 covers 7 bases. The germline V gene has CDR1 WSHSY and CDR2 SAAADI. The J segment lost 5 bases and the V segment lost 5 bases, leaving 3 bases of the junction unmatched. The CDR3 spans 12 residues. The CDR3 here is CASSFTGDEQYF. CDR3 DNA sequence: TGCGCCAGCAGTTTCACAGGGGACGAGCAGTACTTC.

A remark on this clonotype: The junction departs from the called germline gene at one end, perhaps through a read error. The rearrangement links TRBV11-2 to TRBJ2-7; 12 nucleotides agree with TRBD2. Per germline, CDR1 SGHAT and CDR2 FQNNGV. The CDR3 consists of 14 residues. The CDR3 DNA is TGTGCCAGTAGCCAGACTAGCGGGAGTGGTAAGCAATACTTC. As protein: CASSQTSGSGKQYF.

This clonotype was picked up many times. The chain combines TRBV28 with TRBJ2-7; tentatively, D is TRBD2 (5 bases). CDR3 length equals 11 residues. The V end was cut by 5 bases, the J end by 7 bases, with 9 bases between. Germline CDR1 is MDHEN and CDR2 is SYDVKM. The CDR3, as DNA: TGTGCCAGCAGTAAGCGGCGGGAGCAGTACTTC. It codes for CASSKRREQYF. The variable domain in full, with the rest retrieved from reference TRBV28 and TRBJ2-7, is DVKVTQSSRYLVKRTGEKVFLECVQDMDHENMFWYRQDPGLGLRLIYFSYDVKMKEKGDIPEGYSVSREKKERFSLILESASTNQTSMYLCASSKRREQYFGPGTRLTVT.

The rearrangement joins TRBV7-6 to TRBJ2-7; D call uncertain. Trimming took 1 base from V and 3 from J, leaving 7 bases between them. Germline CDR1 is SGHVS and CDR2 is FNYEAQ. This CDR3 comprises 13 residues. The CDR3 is CASSLGWNYEQYF. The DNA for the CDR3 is TGTGCCAGCAGCTTAGGGTGGAACTACGAGCAGTACTTC.

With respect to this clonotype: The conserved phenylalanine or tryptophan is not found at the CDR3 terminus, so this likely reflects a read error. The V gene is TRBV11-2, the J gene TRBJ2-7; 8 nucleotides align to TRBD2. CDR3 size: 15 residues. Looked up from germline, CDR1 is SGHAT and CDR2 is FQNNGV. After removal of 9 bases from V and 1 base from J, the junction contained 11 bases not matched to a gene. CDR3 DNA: TGTGCCAGTAGGCGGGAGGTAGGTGGATCCTACGAGCAGTACTTA. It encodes CASRREVGGSYEQYL.

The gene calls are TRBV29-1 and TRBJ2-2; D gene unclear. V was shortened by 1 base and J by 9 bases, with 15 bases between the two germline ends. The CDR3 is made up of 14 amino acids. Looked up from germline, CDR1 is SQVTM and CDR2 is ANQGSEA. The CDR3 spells CSVEGTIRTRELFF. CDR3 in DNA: TGCAGCGTTGAAGGGACCATCCGGACCCGGGAGCTGTTTTTT.

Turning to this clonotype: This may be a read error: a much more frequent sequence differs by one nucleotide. CDR3 sequence: CASSPNEDTKYF. DNA of the CDR3: TGTGCCAGCAGCCCAAATGAAGATACGAAGTATTTT. The chain combines TRBV5-4 with TRBJ2-3; no definite D call. This CDR3 comprises 12 residues. CDR1 and CDR2 from the germline V gene are SGHNT and YYREEE (reference sequence).

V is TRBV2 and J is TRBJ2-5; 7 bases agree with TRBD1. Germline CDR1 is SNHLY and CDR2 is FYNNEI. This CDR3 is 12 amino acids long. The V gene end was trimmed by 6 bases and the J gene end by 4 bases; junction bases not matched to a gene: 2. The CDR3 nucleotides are TGTGCCAGCAGCTACAGGGGAGAGACCCAGTACTTC. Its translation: CASSYRGETQYF. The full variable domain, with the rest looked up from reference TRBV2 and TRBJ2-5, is EPEVTQTPSHQVTQMGQEVILRCVPISNHLYFYWYRQILGQKVEFLVSFYNNEISEKSEIFDDQFSVERPDGSNFTLKIRSTKLEDSAMYFCASSYRGETQYFGPGTRLLVL.

The CDR3 region is CASSILQGVTGELFF. CDR3 coding DNA: TGTGCCAGCAGTATTCTACAGGGGGTGACGGGGGAGCTGTTTTTT. This chain uses TRBV28 with TRBJ2-2, with TRBD1 matching over 8 bases. CDR1 and CDR2 (germline): MDHEN, SYDVKM. There are 15 residues in the CDR3. The trim removed 5 bases at V and 8 bases at J, leaving 10 bases unmatched.

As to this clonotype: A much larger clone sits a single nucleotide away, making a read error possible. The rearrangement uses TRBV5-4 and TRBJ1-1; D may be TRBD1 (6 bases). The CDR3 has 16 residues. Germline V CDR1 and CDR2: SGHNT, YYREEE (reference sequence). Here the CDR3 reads CPSSLGGGRGGTEAFF. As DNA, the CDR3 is TGTCCCAGCAGCTTGGGGGGGGGGAGAGGGGGCACTGAAGCTTTCTTT.

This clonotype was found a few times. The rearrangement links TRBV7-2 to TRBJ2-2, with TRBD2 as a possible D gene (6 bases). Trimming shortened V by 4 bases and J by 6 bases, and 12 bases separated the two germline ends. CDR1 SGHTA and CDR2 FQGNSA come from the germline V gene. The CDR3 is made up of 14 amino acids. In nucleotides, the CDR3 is TGTGCCAGCAGCTCGACTAGTTTGTCCGGGGAGCTGTTTTTT. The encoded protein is CASSSTSLSGELFF.

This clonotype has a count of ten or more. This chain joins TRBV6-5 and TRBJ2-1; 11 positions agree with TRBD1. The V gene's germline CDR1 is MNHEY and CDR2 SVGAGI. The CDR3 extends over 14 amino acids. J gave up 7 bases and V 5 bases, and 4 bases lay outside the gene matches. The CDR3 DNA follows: TGTGCCAGCAGTAACCGGGACAGGGGGAATGAGCAGTTCTTC. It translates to CASSNRDRGNEQFF.

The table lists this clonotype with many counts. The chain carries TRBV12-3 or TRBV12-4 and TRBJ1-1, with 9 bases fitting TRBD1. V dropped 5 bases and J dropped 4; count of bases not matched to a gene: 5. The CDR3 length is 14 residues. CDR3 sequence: CASSGQGFFTEAFF. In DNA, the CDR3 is TGTGCCAGCAGTGGACAGGGGTTTTTCACTGAAGCTTTCTTT.

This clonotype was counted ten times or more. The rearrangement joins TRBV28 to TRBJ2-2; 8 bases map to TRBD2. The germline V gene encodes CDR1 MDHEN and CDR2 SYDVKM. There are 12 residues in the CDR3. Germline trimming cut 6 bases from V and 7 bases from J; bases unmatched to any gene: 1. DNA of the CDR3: TGTGCCAGCAGCGGGACTAGCGGGGAGCTGTTTTTT. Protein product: CASSGTSGELFF.

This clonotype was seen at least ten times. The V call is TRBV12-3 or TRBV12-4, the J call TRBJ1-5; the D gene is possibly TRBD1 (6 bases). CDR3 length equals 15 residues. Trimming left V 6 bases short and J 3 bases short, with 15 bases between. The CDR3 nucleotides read TGTGCCAGCAGAGGGCCCGGGGGCTTCAATCAGCCCCAGCATTTT. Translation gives CASRGPGGFNQPQHF.

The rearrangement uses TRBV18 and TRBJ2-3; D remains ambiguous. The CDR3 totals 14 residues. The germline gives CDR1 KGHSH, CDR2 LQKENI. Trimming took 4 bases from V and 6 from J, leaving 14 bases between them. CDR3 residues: CASSRGPPPDTQYF. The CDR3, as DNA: TGTGCCAGCTCACGAGGACCCCCGCCGGATACGCAGTATTTT.